These T cell receptor beta chains were read from a single sample in a study of control samples from healthy donors and cancer patients. Profiled with immunoSEQ multiplex PCR; TCRdb holds only in-frame clones, not every one. The sample shows some 120,000 clones, about 90% of them seen only once. The material sequenced was blood. The receptor source for this set is a man in his sixties in good health. Both conserved end residues are part of each CDR3. A D gene is named only where the DNA matches it firmly. Clone size is not always given. Where it is, it says once, few, many or a class for expanded clones.

TRBV7-3	TRBD1	TRBJ2-7	.	TGTGCCAGCAGCACCAGCGGGACAGGGTACCACGAGCAGTACTTC	CASSTSGTGYHEQYF
TRBV24-1	TRBD1	TRBJ2-3	.	TGTGCCACCAGTGATCCGGCCGGGACAGGGCTTACAGATACGCAGTATTTT	CATSDPAGTGLTDTQYF
TRBV2	.	TRBJ1-5	.	TGTGCCAGCAGTGCCCAGGGTCTCGGCAATCAGCCCCAGCATTTT	CASSAQGLGNQPQHF
TRBV19	.	TRBJ1-2	.	TGTGCCAGTGGGGAGGCAAATGGCTACACCTTC	CASGEANGYTF
TRBV6-2/TRBV6-3	TRBD1	TRBJ1-5	.	TGTGCCAGTAGCACAGGGGTGGATTGGCCCCAGCATTTT	CASSTGVDWPQHF
TRBV5-1	.	TRBJ1-4	.	TGCGCCAGCAGCTTGGGACCCGAACTGTTTTTT	CASSLGPELFF
TRBV28	TRBD1	TRBJ2-5	once	TGTGCCAGCAGTTTAGGGGGACAGATCAAGACCCAGTACTTC	CASSLGGQIKTQYF
TRBV30	.	TRBJ1-1	.	TGTGCCGAAAAGGTGGGATACGGCACTGAAGCTTTCTTT	CAEKVGYGTEAFF
TRBV18	.	TRBJ1-1	.	TGTGCCAGCTCACCACGGAGCGGGGTCACTGAAGCTTTCTTT	CASSPRSGVTEAFF
TRBV19	.	TRBJ2-3	.	TGTGCCAGTAGTGAAGAGGGGGGGCCGTTCGATACGCAGTATTTT	CASSEEGGPFDTQYF
TRBV7-2	TRBD1	TRBJ1-1	.	TGTGCCAGCAGCCTGCAGGGGGCGATCACTGAAGCTTTCTTT	CASSLQGAITEAFF
TRBV28	TRBD1	TRBJ1-4	once	TGTGCCAGCAGTTTAAATTCGTGGTATGGACAGGGAATGCCGGCTAATGAAAAACTGTTTTTT	CASSLNSWYGQGMPANEKLFF
TRBV19	.	TRBJ1-2	.	TGTGCCAGTAGGTGGTGGACAGAGGGTGGCTACACCTTC	CASRWWTEGGYTF
TRBV3-1/TRBV3-2	TRBD2	TRBJ2-1	.	TGTGCCAGCAGGGGACTAGTTGAGCAGTTCTTC	CASRGLVEQFF
TRBV7-2	TRBD2	TRBJ2-5	.	TGTGCCAGCAGCTTAGTAGCGGGGAACCAAGAGACCCAGTACTTC	CASSLVAGNQETQYF
TRBV2	TRBD1	TRBJ2-3	.	TGTGCCAGCAGCTCCAGACAGGGCCACTATACAGATACGCAGTATTTT	CASSSRQGHYTDTQYF
TRBV2	.	TRBJ2-1	.	TGTGCCACAACTTCCTACAATGAGCAGTTCTTC	CATTSYNEQFF
TRBV24-1	.	TRBJ2-5	few	TGTGCCACCAGTGATACCGGGGGAGAGACCCAGTACTTC	CATSDTGGETQYF
TRBV28	.	TRBJ2-2	.	TGTGCCAGCAGGTCGGACTACGACACCGGGGAGCTGTTTTTT	CASRSDYDTGELFF
TRBV12-3/TRBV12-4	.	TRBJ2-7	.	TGTGCCAGCAGACCAGGAGGAGGGAACGAGCAGTACTTC	CASRPGGGNEQYF
TRBV6-4	TRBD1	TRBJ2-3	few	TGTGCCAGCAGTAGAGGGGGCCGCGCAGATACGCAGTATTTT	CASSRGGRADTQYF
TRBV5-1	.	TRBJ1-3	.	TGCGCCAGCAGCTCCGTGAACTCCCTCTCTGGAAACACCATATATTTT	CASSSVNSLSGNTIYF
TRBV5-1	TRBD1	TRBJ2-7	.	TGCGCCAGCAGCTGGGAACCTACACAGGGGGCCTACGAGCAGTACTTC	CASSWEPTQGAYEQYF
TRBV12-5	.	TRBJ2-7	.	TGTGCTAGTGGTTTGGTAGCTTGGGGATGGCAGTACTTC	CASGLVAWGWQYF
TRBV28	TRBD1	TRBJ1-2	.	TGTGCCAGCAGTTTAGATGGGACAGGGCGCGGCTACACCTTC	CASSLDGTGRGYTF
TRBV10-1	.	TRBJ1-2	.	TGCGCCAGCAGTGAGGGTGATTCCTATGGCTACACCTTC	CASSEGDSYGYTF
TRBV18	.	TRBJ1-1	.	TGTGCCAGCTCACTACAGTCAAGCACTGAAGCTTTCTTT	CASSLQSSTEAFF
TRBV4-3	.	TRBJ1-5	.	TGCGCCAGCAGCCAAGAAGCGCAGGGCGTCAATCAGCCCCAGCATTTT	CASSQEAQGVNQPQHF
TRBV18	TRBD1	TRBJ2-7	.	TGTGCCAGCTCACGTGGGACAGGGTCCACTCAGACCTACGAGCAGTACTTC	CASSRGTGSTQTYEQYF
TRBV7-3	.	TRBJ2-7	.	TGTGCCAGCAGCTACTCGGGTGAGAGGGAGCAGTACTTC	CASSYSGEREQYF
TRBV19	.	TRBJ1-2	.	TGTGCCAGTAGTATTACGATTCGGGGCGGCTATGGCTACACCTTC	CASSITIRGGYGYTF